This paragraph reports one T cell receptor (beta chain). This entry is derived from a study of blood T cell repertoires in COVID-19. Study context: Collection of acute and convalescent COVID-19 samples took place in the United States, Italy and Spain.

Method: immunoSEQ multiplex PCR; TCRdb's copy keeps in-frame clones and lacks some. The sample consists of 440,000 or so clones, about 88% of them appearing once. V was pared by 1 base and J by 1 base, with 12 bases between. Per germline, CDR1 SGHDN and CDR2 FVKESK. There are 16 residues in the CDR3. The chain combines TRBV14 with TRBJ2-3; possible D gene TRBD1, 6 bases. The source of this sequence is a woman aged 40 to 50 with COVID-19, enrolled during active disease. The sample comprised peripheral blood. The CDR3 region has the DNA TGTGCCAGCAGCCAAGGGCTCTACAGGGGCACAGATACGCAGTATTTT. Amino acid sequence: CASSQGLYRGTDTQYF.